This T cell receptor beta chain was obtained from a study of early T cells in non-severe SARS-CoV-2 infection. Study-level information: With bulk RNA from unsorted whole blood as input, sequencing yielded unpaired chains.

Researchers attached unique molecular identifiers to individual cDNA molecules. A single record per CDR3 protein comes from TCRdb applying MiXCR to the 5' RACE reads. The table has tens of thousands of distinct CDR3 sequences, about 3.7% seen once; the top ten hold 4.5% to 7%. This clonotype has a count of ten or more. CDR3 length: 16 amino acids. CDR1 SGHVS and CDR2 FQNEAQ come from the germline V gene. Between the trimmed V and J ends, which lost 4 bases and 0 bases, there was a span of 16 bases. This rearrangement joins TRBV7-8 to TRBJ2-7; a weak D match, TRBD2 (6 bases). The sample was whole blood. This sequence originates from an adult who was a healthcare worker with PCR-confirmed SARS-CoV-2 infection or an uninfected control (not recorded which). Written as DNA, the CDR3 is TGTGCCAGCAGCTCCCTAACTAGCCTGAGCTCCTACGAGCAGTACTTC. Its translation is CASSSLTSLSSYEQYF.